Sequencing of this TCR beta chain was carried out in a study of blood T cells in healthy people across ages. The overall study: Template switching caught about one barcoded beta molecule for each two T cells. Notes on the study in general: It was not known whether donors were CMV positive (a possible confounder of expanded clonotype changes). Diversity of TCR beta per million T cells declined in a roughly linear way with age.

Isolation yielded PBMCs, at least 6.5 million per sample, in every case. In this sample, this clonotype turned up a few times. Antigen specificity is unknown. Next came a second PCR, run for about 6 to 12 cycles, which used a sample-barcoded 5' primer along with a J-beta primer mix. In TCRdb, the 5' RACE reads were re-called with MiXCR into one record per CDR3 protein. The sample lists more than 1 million distinct CDR3 sequences, 45% occurring once. CDR1 is DFQATT and CDR2 is SNEGSKA in the germline V gene (reference sequence). The CDR3 is 14 residues long. The sequencing sample was made of blood. This sequence originates from a woman aged 60-70 years in good health. The chain joins TRBV20-1 to TRBJ2-4; 8 bases agree with TRBD1. Judging by the DNA end, TRBJ2-7 fits better; the J call may be wrong. Here the CDR3 reads CSAPRVGQGYEQYF. In DNA form, the CDR3 reads TGCAGTGCTCCCCGGGTCGGACAGGGCTACGAGCAGTACTTC.